This passage covers 20 T cell receptor beta chains from one sample sequenced in a study of T cells after yellow fever vaccination (dated by TCRdb to between 2017 and 2020). Library prep was done by 5' RACE. Sequencing used an Illumina NovaSeq 6000. The raw public data were reprocessed by TCRdb itself: fastp quality trimming at Q25, MiXCR clonotype calling, in-frame beta chains only. Each entry is one CDR3 protein sequence, shown with its most common DNA and genes. Counted in this sample were 150,000 to 200,000 distinct CDR3 sequences; approximately 10% of them appeared once. The ten top clones hold 30% to 45% of the sample. The treatment or condition tag for this specimen amounts to: live attenuated yellow fever vaccine strain. The sample here was CD8+ T cells sorted from PBMCs, taken 15 days after the yellow fever booster vaccination. The origin of the receptors is a man between 18 and 35 years old who received the YFV17D yellow fever vaccine.

This clonotype has ten or more counts. The gene calls are TRBV12-3 or TRBV12-4 and TRBJ2-5; D unresolved. The CDR3 is made up of 13 amino acids. The V and J ends lost 6 bases and 5 bases respectively, with 13 bases between them. CDR3 sequence (DNA): TGTGCCAGCAGAAACCCAAAGTGGGAGACCCAGTACTTC. Translation: CASRNPKWETQYF.

The rearrangement joins TRBV5-5 to TRBJ2-1; TRBD2 matches at 13 bases. CDR1 SGHKS and CDR2 YYEKEE come from the germline V gene (reference sequence). J lost 3 bases, V lost 0 bases, and 15 bases had no gene match. The CDR3 runs to 21 residues. The DNA for the CDR3 is TGTGCCAGCAGCTTGGGCCAGGTACTAGCGGGGGGGCTTTCCCGCTACAATGAGCAGTTCTTC. Translated: CASSLGQVLAGGLSRYNEQFF. The full variable domain, with the rest looked up from reference TRBV5-5 and TRBJ2-1, is DAGVTQSPTHLIKTRGQQVTLRCSPISGHKSVSWYQQVLGQGPQFIFQYYEKEERGRGNFPDRFSARQFPNYSSELNVNALLLGDSALYLCASSLGQVLAGGLSRYNEQFFGPGTRLTVL.

This sequence joins TRBV5-1 and TRBJ2-5, with D perhaps TRBD2 (7 bases). CDR3 size: 16 residues. Germline V CDR1 and CDR2: SGHRS, YFSETQ. The V gene lost 0 bases and the J gene lost 1 base, with 13 bases spanning the gap. The DNA of the CDR3 is TGCGCCAGCAGCTTGGCCAAGGGGGGGTCCCAAGAGACCCAGTACTTC. This translates into CASSLAKGGSQETQYF.

This clonotype was picked up a small number of times. J is TRBJ2-7 and V is TRBV20-1, with 9 bases identical to TRBD2. The CDR3 contains 15 residues. The ends lost 0 bases at V and 3 bases at J; junction bases unmatched: 6. Per the germline V gene, CDR1 is DFQATT and CDR2 is SNEGSKA (reference sequence). The CDR3 bases are TGCAGTGCTAGAGATGCTAGCGGGGCGTACTACGAGCAGTACGTC. Protein: CSARDASGAYYEQYV.

The chain carries TRBV6-2 or TRBV6-3 and TRBJ2-1; D gene ambiguous. Trimming removed 7 bases at V and 5 bases at J, with 9 bases between. The CDR3 length is 12 residues. Per the germline V gene, CDR1 is MNHEY and CDR2 is SVGEGT. The CDR3: CASNQGNNEQFF. The CDR3 DNA reads as TGTGCCAGCAATCAAGGGAACAATGAGCAGTTCTTC.

This clonotype was counted once. The V call is TRBV7-2, the J call TRBJ1-1; D not resolved. Trimming took 4 bases from V and 6 from J, leaving 3 bases between them. In germline, CDR1 is SGHTA, CDR2 FQGNSA. This CDR3 spans 10 amino acids. For the CDR3, the DNA is TGTGCCAGCAGCTCAGCTGAAGCTTTCTTT. Translation: CASSSAEAFF.

This clonotype turned up a few times. This sequence joins TRBV4-1 and TRBJ2-5; TRBD2 matches at 7 bases. The CDR3 is made up of 18 amino acids. CDR1 and CDR2 (germline): MGHRA, YSYEKL. V lost 4 bases, J lost 1 base, and 15 bases stayed unmatched. The chain's CDR3 is CASSPYPPALAAQETQYF. DNA for the CDR3: TGCGCCAGCAGCCCCTACCCCCCCGCTCTAGCGGCCCAAGAGACCCAGTACTTC.

This clonotype appeared many times. The V call is TRBV7-9, the J call TRBJ2-1, with 8 bases matching TRBD1. Per the germline V gene, CDR1 is SEHNR and CDR2 is FQNEAQ (reference sequence). Unmatched junction bases numbered 7, after V lost 5 bases and J lost 4 bases. There are 15 residues in the CDR3. This CDR3 reads CASSLTGEPYNEQFF. The CDR3 nucleotides are TGTGCCAGCAGCCTGACAGGGGAACCGTACAATGAGCAGTTCTTC.

The chain couples TRBV7-2 to TRBJ2-1; TRBD2 is a possible D gene (7 bases). The CDR3 contains 15 residues. V was pared by 1 base and J by 8 bases, with 15 bases between. Germline loops: CDR1 SGHTA, CDR2 FQGNSA. CDR3 protein: CASSLVGGVRDEQFF. As DNA, the CDR3 is TGTGCCAGCAGCTTAGTAGGGGGGGTGAGAGATGAGCAGTTCTTC. Supplemented by reference TRBV7-2 and TRBJ2-1, the full variable domain reads GAGVSQSPSNKVTEKGKDVELRCDPISGHTALYWYRQSLGQGLEFLIYFQGNSAPDKSGLPSDRFSAERTGGSVSTLTIQRTQQEDSAVYLCASSLVGGVRDEQFFGPGTRLTVL.

The chain links TRBV27 to TRBJ1-1; the D is unclear. This CDR3 region has 14 residues. The V gene lost 0 bases and the J gene lost 4 bases, with 9 bases spanning the gap. CDR1 and CDR2 (germline): MNHEY, SMNVEV (reference sequence). The CDR3, as DNA: TGTGCCAGCAGTTTATCCTACGGATTCACTGAAGCTTTCTTT. It is translated as CASSLSYGFTEAFF.

This clonotype was seen a handful of times. V gene TRBV28 combines with J gene TRBJ2-1, with 11 bases lining up with TRBD2. The CDR3 runs to 14 residues. Germline V gene sequence: CDR1 MDHEN, CDR2 SYDVKM. After removal of 5 bases from V and 8 bases from J, the junction contained 5 bases not matched to a gene. The CDR3 sequence: CASSELAGEDEQFF. CDR3 in DNA: TGTGCCAGCAGTGAACTAGCGGGGGAAGATGAGCAGTTCTTC.

This clonotype was counted between two and nine times. The CDR3 nucleotides are TGCGCCAGCAGTGAGTCCGTAGGGGCCAAAGAGACCCAGTACTTC. This codes for CASSESVGAKETQYF. The V call is TRBV10-1, the J call TRBJ2-5; a possible D gene is TRBD1 (5 bases). Germline CDR1 and CDR2: WNHNN and SYGVQD (reference sequence). The CDR3 is 15 residues long. V was shortened by 0 bases and J by 3 bases, with 11 bases between the two germline ends.

The sample holds a few counts of this clonotype. This rearrangement joins TRBV29-1 to TRBJ2-1; possible D gene TRBD1, 5 bases. CDR1 SQVTM and CDR2 ANQGSEA come from the germline V gene. Trimming took 1 base from V and 3 from J, leaving 10 bases between them. The length of the CDR3 is 14 residues. CDR3 bases: TGCAGCGTTGAAGTTACGGACATCTACAATGAGCAGTTCTTC. Residues: CSVEVTDIYNEQFF.

The table lists this clonotype with a few counts. The J gene is TRBJ2-1, the V gene TRBV6-2 or TRBV6-3; TRBD2 matches at 11 bases. V gave up 5 bases and J gave up 9 bases; unmatched junction bases: 9. Germline lookup yields CDR1 MNHEY and CDR2 SVGEGT. This CDR3 spans 15 amino acids. In DNA, the CDR3 is TGTGCCAGCAGTCGAGCTAGCGGGGGGCGTCGTGAGCAGTTCTTC. It codes for CASSRASGGRREQFF.

This clonotype was detected only a few times. The chain links TRBV15 to TRBJ1-2; TRBD1 is a possible D gene (5 bases). V was cut by 0 bases and J by 6 bases, with 17 bases left in between. Germline CDR1 LNHNV, CDR2 YYDKDF (reference sequence). This CDR3 is 16 amino acids long. The CDR3 DNA reads TGTGCCACCAGCAGAGATGAATTTGGCAGGGATAATGGCTACACCTTC. This gives the protein CATSRDEFGRDNGYTF.

The chain carries TRBV7-2 and TRBJ2-7; no definite D call. The CDR3 length is 14 residues. Looked up from germline, CDR1 is SGHTA and CDR2 is FQGNSA. V was trimmed by 1 base and J by 3 bases, leaving 10 bases between them. This CDR3 reads CASSLEASHYEQYF. In DNA, the CDR3 is TGTGCCAGCAGCTTAGAAGCGTCCCACTACGAGCAGTACTTC.

This clonotype was seen at least ten times. J is TRBJ2-3 and V is TRBV19, with D perhaps being TRBD1 or TRBD2 (6 bases each). Germline CDR1 LNHDA, CDR2 SQIVND (reference sequence). Trimming removed 9 bases from V and 0 bases from J, with 13 bases in between. The CDR3 covers 14 residues. CDR3 protein: CASGGLTSTDTQYF. Here the CDR3 DNA reads TGTGCCAGCGGGGGCTTAACTAGCACAGATACGCAGTATTTT.

The rearrangement links TRBV5-1 to TRBJ1-4, with TRBD1 as a possible D gene (5 bases). The CDR3 loop spans 15 amino acids. Germline V CDR1 and CDR2: SGHRS, YFSETQ. V was trimmed by 4 bases and J by 8 bases, leaving 18 bases between them. The CDR3 DNA follows: TGCGCCAGCAGCACCGACAGTTTCCAGGAGGAAAAACTGTTTTTT. Its translation: CASSTDSFQEEKLFF.

The chain uses TRBV25-1 and TRBJ1-1; unclear D gene. The germline CDR1 and CDR2 sequences are MGHDK and SYGVNS. The CDR3 has 14 residues. Trimming removed 2 bases at V and 6 bases at J, with 13 bases between. CDR3 region: CASSETGRIAEAFF. CDR3 coding DNA: TGTGCCAGCAGTGAAACCGGGCGTATCGCTGAAGCTTTCTTT.

The V and J genes are TRBV7-3 and TRBJ2-3; TRBD1 agrees at 8 bases. This CDR3 contains 15 residues. Germline CDR1 and CDR2: SGHTA and FQGTGA. Losses at the gene ends were 5 bases for V and 3 bases for J; bases not matched to a gene: 7. The chain's CDR3 is CASSLQGARTDTQYF. The CDR3 DNA sequence: TGTGCCAGCAGCCTCCAGGGGGCGCGTACAGATACGCAGTATTTT.